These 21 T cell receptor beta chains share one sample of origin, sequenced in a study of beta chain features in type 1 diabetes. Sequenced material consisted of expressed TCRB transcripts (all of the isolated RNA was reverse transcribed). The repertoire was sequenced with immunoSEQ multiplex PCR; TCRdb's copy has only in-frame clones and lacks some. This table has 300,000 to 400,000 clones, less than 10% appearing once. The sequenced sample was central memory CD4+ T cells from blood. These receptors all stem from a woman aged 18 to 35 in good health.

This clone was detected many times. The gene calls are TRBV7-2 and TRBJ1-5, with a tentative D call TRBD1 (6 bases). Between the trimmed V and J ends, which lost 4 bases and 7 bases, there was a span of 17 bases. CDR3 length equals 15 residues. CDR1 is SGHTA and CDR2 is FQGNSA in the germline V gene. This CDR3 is CASSSQGLQGQPQHF. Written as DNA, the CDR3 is TGTGCCAGCAGCTCACAGGGTCTCCAGGGGCAGCCCCAGCATTTT.

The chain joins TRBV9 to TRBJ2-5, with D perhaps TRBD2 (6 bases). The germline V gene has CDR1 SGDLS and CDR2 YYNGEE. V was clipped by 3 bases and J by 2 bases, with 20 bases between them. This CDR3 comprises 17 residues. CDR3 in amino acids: CASSAHPGASVQETQYF. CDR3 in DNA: TGTGCCAGCAGCGCACACCCTGGGGCTAGCGTGCAAGAGACCCAGTACTTC.

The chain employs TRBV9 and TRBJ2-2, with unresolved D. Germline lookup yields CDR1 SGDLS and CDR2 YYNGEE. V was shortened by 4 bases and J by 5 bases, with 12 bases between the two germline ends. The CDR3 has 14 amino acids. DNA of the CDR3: TGTGCCAGCAGCCCTCTTCTGGGGACCGGGGAGCTGTTTTTT. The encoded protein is CASSPLLGTGELFF.

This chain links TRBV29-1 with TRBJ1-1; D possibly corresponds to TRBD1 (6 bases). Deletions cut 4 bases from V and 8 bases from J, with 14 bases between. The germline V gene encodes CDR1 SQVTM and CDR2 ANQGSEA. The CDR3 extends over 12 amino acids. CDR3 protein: CSVVWPTGEAFF. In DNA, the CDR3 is TGCAGCGTTGTTTGGCCCACAGGGGAAGCTTTCTTT.

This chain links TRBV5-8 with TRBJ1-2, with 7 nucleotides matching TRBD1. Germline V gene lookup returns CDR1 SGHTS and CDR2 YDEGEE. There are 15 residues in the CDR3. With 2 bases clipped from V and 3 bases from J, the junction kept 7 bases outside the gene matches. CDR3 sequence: CASSFLGTVDYGYTF. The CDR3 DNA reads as TGTGCCAGCAGCTTCCTCGGGACAGTTGACTATGGCTACACCTTC.

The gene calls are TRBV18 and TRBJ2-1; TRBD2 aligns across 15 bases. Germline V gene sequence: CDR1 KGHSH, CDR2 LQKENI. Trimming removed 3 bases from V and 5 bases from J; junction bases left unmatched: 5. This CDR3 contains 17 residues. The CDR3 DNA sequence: TGTGCCAGCTCACCGCGGACTAGCGGGAGGGTTGACAATGAGCAGTTCTTC. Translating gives CASSPRTSGRVDNEQFF.

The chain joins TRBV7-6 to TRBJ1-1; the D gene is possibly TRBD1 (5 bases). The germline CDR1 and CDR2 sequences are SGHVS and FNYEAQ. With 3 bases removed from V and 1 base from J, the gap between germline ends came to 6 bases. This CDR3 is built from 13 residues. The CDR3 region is CASSFQGNTEAFF. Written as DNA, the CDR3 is TGTGCCAGCAGCTTTCAGGGGAACACTGAAGCTTTCTTT.

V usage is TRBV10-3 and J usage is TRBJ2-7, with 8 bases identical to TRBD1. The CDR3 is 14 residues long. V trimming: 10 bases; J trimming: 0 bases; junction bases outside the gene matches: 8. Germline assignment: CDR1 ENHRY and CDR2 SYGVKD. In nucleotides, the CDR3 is TGTGCCACTACGCGACAGGGGAGCTCCTACGAGCAGTACTTC. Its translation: CATTRQGSSYEQYF.

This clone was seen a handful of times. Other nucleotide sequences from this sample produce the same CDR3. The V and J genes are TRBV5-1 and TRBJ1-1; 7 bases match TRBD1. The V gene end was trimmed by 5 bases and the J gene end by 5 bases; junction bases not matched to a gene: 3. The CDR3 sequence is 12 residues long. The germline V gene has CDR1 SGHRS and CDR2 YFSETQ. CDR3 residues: CASSTGETEAFF. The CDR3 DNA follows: TGCGCCAGCAGTACAGGGGAGACTGAAGCTTTCTTT.

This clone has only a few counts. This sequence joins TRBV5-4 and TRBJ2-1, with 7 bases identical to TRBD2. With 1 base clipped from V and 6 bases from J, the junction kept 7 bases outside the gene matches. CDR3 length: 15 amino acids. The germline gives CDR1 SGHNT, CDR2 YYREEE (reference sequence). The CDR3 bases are TGTGCCAGCAGCTTGTATGCGGGAGAGATCAATGAGCAGTTCTTC. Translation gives CASSLYAGEINEQFF.

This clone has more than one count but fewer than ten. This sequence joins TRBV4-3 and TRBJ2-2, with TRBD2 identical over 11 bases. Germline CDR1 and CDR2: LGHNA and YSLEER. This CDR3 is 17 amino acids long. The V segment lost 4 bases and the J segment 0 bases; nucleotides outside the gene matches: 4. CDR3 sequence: CASSPGLAETNTGELFF. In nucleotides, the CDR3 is TGCGCCAGCAGCCCGGGACTAGCGGAGACGAACACCGGGGAGCTGTTTTTT.

CDR3 in DNA: TGTGCCAGCAGCCCCGGGTACGAGCAGTTCTTC. This gives the protein CASSPGYEQFF. The genes are TRBV7-2 and TRBJ2-1; D is undetermined. CDR1 SGHTA and CDR2 FQGNSA come from the germline V gene. Trimming removed 5 bases at V and 10 bases at J, with 9 bases between. The CDR3 extends over 11 amino acids.

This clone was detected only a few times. The DNA for the CDR3 is TGTGCCAGCAGCCAAGAACAGGGATGGGTGTATGGCTACACCTTC. Translated: CASSQEQGWVYGYTF. This chain connects TRBV9 to TRBJ1-2, with TRBD1 as a possible D gene (6 bases). Germline CDR1 SGDLS, CDR2 YYNGEE. With 4 bases removed from V and 5 bases from J, the gap between germline ends came to 18 bases. CDR3 length: 15 residues.

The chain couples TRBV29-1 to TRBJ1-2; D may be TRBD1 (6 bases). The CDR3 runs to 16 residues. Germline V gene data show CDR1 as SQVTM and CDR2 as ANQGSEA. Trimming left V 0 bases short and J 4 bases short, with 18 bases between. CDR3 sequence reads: CSVEDLRGRSGYGYTF. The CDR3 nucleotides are TGCAGCGTTGAAGATCTTAGGGGGAGATCGGGCTATGGCTACACCTTC.

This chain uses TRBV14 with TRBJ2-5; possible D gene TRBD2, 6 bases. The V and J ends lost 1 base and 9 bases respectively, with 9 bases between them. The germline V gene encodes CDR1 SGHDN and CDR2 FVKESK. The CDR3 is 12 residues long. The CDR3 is CASSQAGGAQYF. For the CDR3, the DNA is TGTGCCAGCAGCCAAGCCGGAGGGGCCCAGTACTTC.

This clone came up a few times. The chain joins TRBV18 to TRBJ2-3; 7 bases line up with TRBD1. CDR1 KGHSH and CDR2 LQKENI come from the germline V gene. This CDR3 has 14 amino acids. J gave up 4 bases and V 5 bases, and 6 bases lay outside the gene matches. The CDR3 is CASSANRGSDTQYF. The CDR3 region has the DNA TGTGCCAGCTCAGCAAACAGGGGATCAGATACGCAGTATTTT. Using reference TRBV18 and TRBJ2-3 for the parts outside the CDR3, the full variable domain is NAGVMQNPRHLVRRRGQEARLRCSPMKGHSHVYWYRQLPEEGLKFMVYLQKENIIDESGMPKERFSAEFPKEGPSILRIQQVVRGDSAAYFCASSANRGSDTQYFGPGTRLTVL.

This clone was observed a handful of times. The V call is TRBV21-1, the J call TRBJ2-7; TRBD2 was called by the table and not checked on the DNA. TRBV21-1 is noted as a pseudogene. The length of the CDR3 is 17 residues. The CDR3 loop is CASSKGRYSGGAYEQYF. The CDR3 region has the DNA TGTGCCAGCAGCAAAGGTCGGTACTCCGGGGGAGCCTACGAGCAGTACTTC.

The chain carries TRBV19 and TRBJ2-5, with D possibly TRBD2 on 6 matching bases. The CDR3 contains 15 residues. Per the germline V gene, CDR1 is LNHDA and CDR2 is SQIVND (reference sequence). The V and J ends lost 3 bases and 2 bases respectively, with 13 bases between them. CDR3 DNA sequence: TGTGCCAGTAGTATCTTCGGGAGTGGACAAGAGACCCAGTACTTC. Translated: CASSIFGSGQETQYF.

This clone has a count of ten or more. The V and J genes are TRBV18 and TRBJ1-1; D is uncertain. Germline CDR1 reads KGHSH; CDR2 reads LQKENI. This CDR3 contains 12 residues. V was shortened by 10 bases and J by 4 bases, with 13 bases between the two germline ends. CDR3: CATSAGGTEAFF. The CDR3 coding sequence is TGTGCCACCTCGGCGGGTGGCACTGAAGCTTTCTTT.

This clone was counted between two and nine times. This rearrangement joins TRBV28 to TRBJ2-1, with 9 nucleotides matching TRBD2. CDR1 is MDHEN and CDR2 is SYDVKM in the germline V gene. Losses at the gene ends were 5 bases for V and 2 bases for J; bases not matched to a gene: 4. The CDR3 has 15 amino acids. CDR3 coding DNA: TGTGCCAGCAGTCAGACTAGCGGAGCCTACAATGAGCAGTTCTTC. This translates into CASSQTSGAYNEQFF.

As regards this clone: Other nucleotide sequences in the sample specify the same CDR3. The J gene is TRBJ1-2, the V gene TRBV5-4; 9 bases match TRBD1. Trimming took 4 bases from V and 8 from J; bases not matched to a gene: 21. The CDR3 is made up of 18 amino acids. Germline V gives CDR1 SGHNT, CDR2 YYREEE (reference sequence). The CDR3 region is CASSTGQGISTTGGGYTF. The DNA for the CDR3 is TGTGCCAGCAGCACGGGACAGGGTATTTCTACGACCGGGGGGGGCTACACCTTC.